The clone carrying this T cell receptor beta chain was seen just once. What it binds is unknown. The data originate from a study of blood T cells in healthy people across ages. The study's findings and limits: Expanded clonotype shifts may have been confounded, as the donors had an unknown CMV status. A roughly linear age-dependent decrease characterized TCR beta diversity per million T cells. From one million sequenced T cells, diversity estimates were lower bounds.

Next came a second PCR, run for about 7 to 12 cycles, which used a sample-barcoded 5' primer along with a J-beta primer mix. TCRdb re-derived calls from the 5' RACE reads in MiXCR, one entry per CDR3 protein. The sample lists 600,000 or so distinct CDR3 sequences; 45% to 55% were seen once. Trimming cost V 3 bases and J 4 bases, with 5 bases left between them. Germline V gives CDR1 LNHNV, CDR2 YYDKDF (reference sequence). This CDR3 contains 12 residues. The sequenced sample consisted of blood. V and J are TRBV15 and TRBJ2-3, with unresolved D. This clonotype originated in a man of 80 years or more in good health. Written as DNA, the CDR3 is TGTGCCACCAGCAGCAGAGCAGATACGCAGTATTTT. This sequence encodes CATSSRADTQYF.